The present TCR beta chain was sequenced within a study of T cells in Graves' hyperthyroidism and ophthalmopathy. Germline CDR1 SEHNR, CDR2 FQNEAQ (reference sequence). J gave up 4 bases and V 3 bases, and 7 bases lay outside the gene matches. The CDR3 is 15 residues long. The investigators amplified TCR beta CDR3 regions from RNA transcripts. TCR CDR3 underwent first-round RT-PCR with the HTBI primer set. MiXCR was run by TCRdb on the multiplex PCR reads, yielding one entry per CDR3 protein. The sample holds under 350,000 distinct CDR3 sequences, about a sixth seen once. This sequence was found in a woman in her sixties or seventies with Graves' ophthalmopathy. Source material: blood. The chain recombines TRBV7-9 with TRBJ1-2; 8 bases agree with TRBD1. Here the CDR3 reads CASSFTGQAVYGYTF. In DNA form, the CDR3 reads TGTGCCAGCAGCTTCACGGGACAGGCGGTCTATGGCTACACCTTC.